This TCR beta chain was found in a study of T cell changes during pregnancy in multiple sclerosis. CDR3 length equals 13 residues. The ends were cut back, 6 bases at V and 0 bases at J, with 7 bases in the middle. The germline V gene encodes CDR1 MNHEY and CDR2 SMNVEV (reference sequence). Profiling relied on immunoSEQ multiplex PCR, and the TCRdb table lists in-frame clones only, not all of them. Of over 85,000 clones in the sample, 91% are singletons; the top ten hold around 2%. The material was peripheral blood, obtained in the first trimester of pregnancy. The V and J genes are TRBV27 and TRBJ2-3, with D maybe TRBD2 (6 bases). The TCR comes from a female donor in good health, enrolled as a control in a pregnancy study. CDR3 bases: TGTGCCAGCAGGGGACTTAGCACAGATACGCAGTATTTT. Encoded protein: CASRGLSTDTQYF.